The 15 T cell receptor beta chains given below trace back to one sample, sequenced in a study of cytomegalovirus exposure and HLA in healthy donors. A multiplex PCR was run with 60 Vbeta primers and 13 Jbeta primers. The repertoire was sequenced with immunoSEQ multiplex PCR; TCRdb's copy has only in-frame clones and lacks some. The repertoire has 200,000 or so clones, 65% to 85% of them found once; the top ten carry about 0.1%. The sequenced material came from PBMCs. All receptors derive from a boy aged 2 to 10 in good health and CMV-seronegative.

V usage is TRBV4-1 and J usage is TRBJ1-1; D might be TRBD1 (5 bases). Germline lookup yields CDR1 MGHRA and CDR2 YSYEKL. The length of the CDR3 is 13 residues. Trimming took 8 bases from V and 4 from J, leaving 14 bases between them. The DNA of the CDR3 is TGCGCCAGCTCCAAGGGGCGGGGCACTGAAGCTTTCTTT. Protein sequence: CASSKGRGTEAFF.

This rearrangement joins TRBV10-3 to TRBJ2-3; TRBD2 agrees at 10 bases. This CDR3 contains 18 residues. After removal of 4 bases from V and 3 bases from J, the junction contained 13 bases not matched to a gene. CDR1 is ENHRY and CDR2 is SYGVKD in the germline V gene. The CDR3 coding sequence is TGTGCCATCAGTGGCGGGGGGCCTAGCGGGGGCACGACAGATACGCAGTATTTT. It yields the protein CAISGGGPSGGTTDTQYF.

This clone has a single count. The chain couples TRBV7-2 to TRBJ2-7, with TRBD2 identical over 12 bases. Trimming took 5 bases from V and 0 from J; bases not matched to a gene: 5. The V gene's germline CDR1 is SGHTA and CDR2 FQGNSA. This CDR3 has 16 residues. The CDR3 DNA is TGTGCCAGCAGCCTACGGACTAGCGGGGTCTCCTACGAGCAGTACTTC. Its protein product is CASSLRTSGVSYEQYF.

This clone was observed a single time. This chain joins TRBV5-4 and TRBJ2-7, with 11 bases lining up with TRBD2. V shed 5 bases, J shed 3 bases, and the junction held 7 bases outside the gene matches. The CDR3 spans 15 residues. CDR1 and CDR2 from the germline V gene are SGHNT and YYREEE (reference sequence). CDR3 nucleotide sequence: TGTGCCAGCAGTCAACGAGGGACTAGCGGCTACGAGCAGTACTTC. Its protein product is CASSQRGTSGYEQYF.

The V and J genes are TRBV5-6 and TRBJ2-7, with 9 bases that match TRBD1. Germline CDR1 and CDR2: SGHDT and YYEEEE. J gave up 1 base and V 0 bases, and 5 bases lay outside the gene matches. The CDR3 totals 16 residues. CDR3 in amino acids: CASSLAAGTGSYEQYF. CDR3 nucleotides: TGTGCCAGCAGCTTGGCGGCGGGGACAGGGTCCTACGAGCAGTACTTC.

The CDR3 coding sequence is TGTGCCAGCGGGCCAGCTGGAGAGACCCAGTACTTC. Amino acid sequence: CASGPAGETQYF. V usage is TRBV2 and J usage is TRBJ2-5, with D unclear. Germline CDR1 SNHLY, CDR2 FYNNEI. V shed 8 bases and J shed 4 bases, with 11 bases lying between them. The CDR3 loop spans 12 amino acids.

This rearrangement joins TRBV6-5 to TRBJ2-5; 9 bases are shared with TRBD1. Trimming removed 4 bases from V and 5 bases from J; junction bases left unmatched: 5. The germline CDR1 and CDR2 sequences are MNHEY and SVGAGI. This CDR3 comprises 14 residues. CDR3 DNA: TGTGCCAGCAGTTCCGGGACAGGGCGGGAGACCCAGTACTTC. This sequence encodes CASSSGTGRETQYF.

This chain links TRBV4-2 with TRBJ2-5, with D tentatively TRBD1 (6 bases). The J call may be incorrect, as the DNA end agrees better with TRBJ2-7. This CDR3 spans 16 amino acids. Per the germline V gene, CDR1 is LGHNA and CDR2 is YNFKEQ. CDR3: CASSPHSWGPRYEQYF. CDR3 coding DNA: TGTGCCAGCAGCCCGCATAGTTGGGGGCCCAGGTACGAGCAGTACTTC.

The chain links TRBV19 to TRBJ2-5; TRBD1 might be the D (6 bases). CDR1 is LNHDA and CDR2 is SQIVND in the germline V gene (reference sequence). This CDR3 contains 12 residues. V was cut by 6 bases and J by 1 base, with 6 bases left in between. CDR3 in amino acids: CASRGGQETQYF. Written as DNA, the CDR3 is TGTGCCAGTAGAGGGGGCCAAGAGACCCAGTACTTC.

A few counts support this clone. The chain is built from TRBV5-1 and TRBJ2-2; 7 positions agree with TRBD1. The CDR3 has 16 residues. CDR1 and CDR2 (germline): SGHRS, YFSETQ. V lost 4 bases, J lost 3 bases, and 9 bases stayed unmatched. In nucleotides, the CDR3 is TGCGCCAGCAGCACATCGACAGGGTCGGACACCGGGGAGCTGTTTTTT. Translating gives CASSTSTGSDTGELFF.

CDR3: CASSLTGGLGETQYF. DNA for the CDR3: TGTGCCAGCAGCTTAACAGGGGGATTGGGAGAGACCCAGTACTTC. This chain joins TRBV7-3 and TRBJ2-5; tentative D call: TRBD1 (6 bases). Germline CDR1 reads SGHTA; CDR2 reads FQGTGA. V dropped 0 bases and J dropped 4 bases, with 12 bases sitting between them. The CDR3 has 15 amino acids.

The chain is built from TRBV5-1 and TRBJ1-5, with D unresolved. Germline assignment: CDR1 SGHRS and CDR2 YFSETQ. The CDR3 is 15 amino acids. Trimming shortened V by 4 bases and J by 6 bases, and 17 bases separated the two germline ends. CDR3 residues: CASSRQPGEGQPQHF. For the CDR3, the DNA is TGCGCCAGCAGCCGTCAACCCGGGGAGGGTCAGCCCCAGCATTTT.

This chain uses TRBV7-2 with TRBJ2-5; D ambiguous. CDR3 length: 13 residues. V was pared by 5 bases and J by 0 bases, with 7 bases between. CDR1 and CDR2 from the germline V gene are SGHTA and FQGNSA. DNA for the CDR3: TGTGCCAGCAGCCCGGTGTACCAAGAGACCCAGTACTTC. Translation: CASSPVYQETQYF.

The chain links TRBV21-1 to TRBJ1-1; the DNA was not compared with TRBD1, the D call given in the table. TRBV21-1 is a known pseudogene. The CDR3 has 15 residues. The chain's CDR3 is CASRGTGFMNTEAFF. The CDR3 bases are TGTGCCAGCAGGGGGACAGGGTTCATGAACACTGAAGCTTTCTTT.

The V and J genes are TRBV2 and TRBJ1-4; 8 bases fit TRBD1. The CDR3 has 14 residues. Germline V gene lookup returns CDR1 SNHLY and CDR2 FYNNEI. V dropped 8 bases and J dropped 8; count of bases not matched to a gene: 10. The CDR3 region has the DNA TGTGCCAGCTTCCCTGGACAGGGAGGAGAAAAACTGTTTTTT. It translates to CASFPGQGGEKLFF.